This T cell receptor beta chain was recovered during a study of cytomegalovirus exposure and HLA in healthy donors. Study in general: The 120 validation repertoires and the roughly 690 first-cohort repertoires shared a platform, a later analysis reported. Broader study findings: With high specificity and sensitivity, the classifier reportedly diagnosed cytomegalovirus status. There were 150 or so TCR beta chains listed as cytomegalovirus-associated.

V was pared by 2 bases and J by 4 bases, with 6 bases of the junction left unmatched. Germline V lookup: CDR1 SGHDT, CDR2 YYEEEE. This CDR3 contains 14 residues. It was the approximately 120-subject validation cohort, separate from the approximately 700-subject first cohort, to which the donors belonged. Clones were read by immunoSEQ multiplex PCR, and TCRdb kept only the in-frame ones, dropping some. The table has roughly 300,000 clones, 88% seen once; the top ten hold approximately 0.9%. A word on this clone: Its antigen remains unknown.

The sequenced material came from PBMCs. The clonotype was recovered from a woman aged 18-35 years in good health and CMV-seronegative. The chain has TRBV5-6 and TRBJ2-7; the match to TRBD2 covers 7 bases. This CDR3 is CASSLRGVVYEQYF. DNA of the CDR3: TGTGCCAGCAGCTTACGGGGGGTGGTTTACGAGCAGTACTTC.